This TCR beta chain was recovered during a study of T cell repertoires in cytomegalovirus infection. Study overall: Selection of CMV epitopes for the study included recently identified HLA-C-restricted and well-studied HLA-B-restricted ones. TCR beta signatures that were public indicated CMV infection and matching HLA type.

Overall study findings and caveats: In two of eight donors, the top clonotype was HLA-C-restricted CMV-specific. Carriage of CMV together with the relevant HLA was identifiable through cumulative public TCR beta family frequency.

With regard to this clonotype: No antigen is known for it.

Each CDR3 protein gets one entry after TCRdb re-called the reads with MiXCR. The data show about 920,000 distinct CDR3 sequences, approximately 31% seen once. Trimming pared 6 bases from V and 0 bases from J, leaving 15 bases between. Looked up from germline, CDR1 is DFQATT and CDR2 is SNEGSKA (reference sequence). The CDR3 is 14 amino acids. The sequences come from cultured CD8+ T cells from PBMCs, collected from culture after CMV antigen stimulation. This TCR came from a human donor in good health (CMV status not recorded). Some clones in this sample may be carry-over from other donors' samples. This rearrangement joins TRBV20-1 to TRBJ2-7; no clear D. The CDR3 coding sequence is TGCAGTGCAATAGGACCGCACGGCTCCTACGAGCAGTACTTC. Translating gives CSAIGPHGSYEQYF.